Listed here are 29 T cell receptor beta chains from one sample, sequenced in a study of blood T cell repertoires in COVID-19. Only in-frame clones appear in the TCRdb table, and some are missing; sequencing was by immunoSEQ multiplex PCR. Of roughly 140,000 clones in the sample, around 86% were seen once. The source material was peripheral blood. Source of these receptors: a man between 65 and 85 years old with acute or convalescent COVID-19.

The table lists this clone with a count of one. The chain combines TRBV5-1 with TRBJ2-3; 8 bases are a match to TRBD1. The junction had 3 bases not matched to a gene; V was cut back by 0 bases and J by 0 bases. Germline V gene lookup returns CDR1 SGHRS and CDR2 YFSETQ. This CDR3 has 16 amino acids. The CDR3: CASSLEDRESTDTQYF. The CDR3 bases are TGCGCCAGCAGCTTGGAGGACAGGGAAAGCACAGATACGCAGTATTTT.

The rearrangement links TRBV28 to TRBJ1-6, with TRBD1 matching 9 bases. This CDR3 is 14 amino acids long. Per germline, CDR1 MDHEN and CDR2 SYDVKM. Trimming at V came to 8 bases and at J to 5 bases, leaving 4 bases not matched to a gene. The CDR3 DNA is TGTGCCAGCGTGACAGGGGGTAATAATTCACCCCTCCACTTT. This encodes CASVTGGNNSPLHF.

The chain combines TRBV27 with TRBJ2-1, with 7 bases that match TRBD1. The CDR3 length is 14 residues. V was clipped by 5 bases and J by 7 bases; unmatched bases: 8. Germline V gene sequence: CDR1 MNHEY, CDR2 SMNVEV (reference sequence). The CDR3 DNA is TGTGCCAGCAGTCGGACAGGCCCAGAAAATGAGCAGTTCTTC. This codes for CASSRTGPENEQFF.

The chain couples TRBV6-5 to TRBJ1-5; 7 nucleotides line up with TRBD1. V lost 6 bases, J lost 0 bases, and 5 bases stayed unmatched. The CDR3 loop spans 15 amino acids. Germline V lookup: CDR1 MNHEY, CDR2 SVGAGI. The CDR3 coding sequence is TGTGCCAGCAGGTCTAACAGGGGTAGCAATCAGCCCCAGCATTTT. It specifies CASRSNRGSNQPQHF.

V gene TRBV11-2 combines with J gene TRBJ2-5, with D possibly matching TRBD2 (5 bases). Germline values: CDR1 SGHAT, CDR2 FQNNGV. V lost 0 bases and J 0 bases, leaving 14 bases between the germline ends. The CDR3 totals 17 residues. CDR3 in amino acids: CASSLDWGAVYQETQYF. Here the CDR3 DNA reads TGTGCCAGCAGCTTAGATTGGGGAGCGGTGTACCAAGAGACCCAGTACTTC.

This clone was detected only a few times. V usage is TRBV5-1 and J usage is TRBJ2-7, with D maybe TRBD2 (6 bases). The germline gives CDR1 SGHRS, CDR2 YFSETQ. The V gene lost 3 bases and the J gene lost 6 bases, with 16 bases spanning the gap. The length of the CDR3 is 14 residues. The CDR3 loop is CASSSDGARGEQYF. Written as DNA, the CDR3 is TGCGCCAGCAGCTCGGACGGGGCGCGGGGCGAGCAGTACTTC.

The V gene is TRBV5-6, the J gene TRBJ2-2, with 12 nucleotides matching TRBD2. Germline assignment: CDR1 SGHDT and CDR2 YYEEEE. After removal of 3 bases from V and 9 bases from J, the junction contained 9 bases not matched to a gene. The CDR3 runs to 16 residues. The CDR3 protein is CASSSRLAGAGWELFF. The CDR3 DNA follows: TGTGCCAGCAGCTCCAGACTAGCGGGAGCGGGTTGGGAGCTGTTTTTT.

J is TRBJ2-3 and V is TRBV5-1; TRBD2 matches at 10 bases. Germline CDR1 SGHRS, CDR2 YFSETQ. Trimming at V came to 4 bases and at J to 4 bases, leaving 6 bases not matched to a gene. CDR3 length equals 15 residues. The CDR3 sequence: CASSHSSGSSDTQYF. The CDR3 DNA reads as TGCGCCAGCAGCCATTCTAGCGGGAGCTCAGATACGCAGTATTTT.

V is TRBV4-2 and J is TRBJ2-2, with 10 bases lining up with TRBD1. J gave up 7 bases and V 0 bases, and 8 bases lay outside the gene matches. Germline CDR1 reads LGHNA; CDR2 reads YNFKEQ. The CDR3 length is 17 residues. CDR3 in DNA: TGTGCCAGCAGCCAAGAGGGTGACAGGGGGCAGTTCGGGGAGCTGTTTTTT. Residues: CASSQEGDRGQFGELFF.

The V and J genes are TRBV27 and TRBJ1-4; D gene ambiguous. This CDR3 comprises 16 residues. V lost 5 bases, J lost 0 bases, and 13 bases lay in between. CDR1 and CDR2 from the germline V gene are MNHEY and SMNVEV (reference sequence). Written as DNA, the CDR3 is TGTGCCAGCAGTCCCGCTACAACAGCAACTAATGAAAAACTGTTTTTT. This gives the protein CASSPATTATNEKLFF.

The chain has TRBV6-1 and TRBJ2-2; D is undetermined. CDR1 and CDR2 from the germline V gene are MNHNS and SASEGT. Trimming removed 2 bases at V and 7 bases at J, with 8 bases between. This CDR3 has 13 amino acids. The CDR3 protein is CASSEKSGGELFF. The CDR3 DNA reads as TGTGCCAGCAGTGAAAAGAGTGGCGGGGAGCTGTTTTTT.

This chain joins TRBV7-3 and TRBJ2-3; D unresolved. V lost 1 base and J lost 1, with 9 bases in between. Germline V lookup: CDR1 SGHTA, CDR2 FQGTGA. CDR3 length equals 15 residues. CDR3 residues: CASSLMSSGTDTQYF. The CDR3 DNA reads as TGTGCCAGCAGCTTAATGTCTTCCGGCACAGATACGCAGTATTTT.

In this sample, this clone turned up once. The chain has TRBV15 and TRBJ2-1; TRBD2 matches 7 bases. Trimming took 0 bases from V and 2 from J; bases not matched to a gene: 4. CDR1 and CDR2 from the germline V gene are LNHNV and YYDKDF (reference sequence). The CDR3 runs to 16 residues. DNA of the CDR3: TGTGCCACCAGCAGAGATCCCGGGACTACCTACAATGAGCAGTTCTTC. It is translated as CATSRDPGTTYNEQFF.

The rearrangement uses TRBV4-3 and TRBJ1-2; tentatively, D is TRBD1 (5 bases). The V gene's germline CDR1 is LGHNA and CDR2 YSLEER. This CDR3 contains 19 residues. The germline V and J ends were trimmed by 0 bases and 0 bases, with 20 bases remaining between them. CDR3 protein: CASSQDSWQGGLANYGYTF. The CDR3 DNA is TGCGCCAGCAGCCAAGATTCTTGGCAGGGAGGGCTAGCTAACTATGGCTACACCTTC.

The sample holds a few counts of this clone. The rearrangement links TRBV6-5 to TRBJ1-1, with 9 bases matching TRBD1. CDR1 is MNHEY and CDR2 is SVGAGI in the germline V gene. The CDR3 consists of 13 residues. The V and J ends lost 8 bases and 3 bases, in that order; junction bases with no gene match: 4. CDR3 DNA sequence: TGTGCCAGCTTTGGACAGGGGTACACTGAAGCTTTCTTT. Protein product: CASFGQGYTEAFF.

The V gene is TRBV4-3, the J gene TRBJ2-3; 7 bases map to TRBD1. The V gene's germline CDR1 is LGHNA and CDR2 YSLEER. Losses at the gene ends were 3 bases for V and 4 bases for J; bases not matched to a gene: 10. This CDR3 spans 16 amino acids. The CDR3 nucleotides are TGCGCCAGCAGCCAGGAGACAGGGTCCGCCCCAGATACGCAGTATTTT. It codes for CASSQETGSAPDTQYF.

This sequence joins TRBV5-6 and TRBJ2-7, with 15 bases fitting TRBD2. The CDR3 sequence is 15 residues long. Germline lookup yields CDR1 SGHDT and CDR2 YYEEEE. V lost 4 bases and J lost 3; bases outside the gene matches: 2. The CDR3 coding sequence is TGTGCCAGCAGCGCGGGACTAGCGGGGGGCTACGAGCAGTACTTC. This encodes CASSAGLAGGYEQYF. Full variable domain (outside the CDR3, taken from reference TRBV5-6 and TRBJ2-7): DAGVTQSPTHLIKTRGQQVTLRCSPKSGHDTVSWYQQALGQGPQFIFQYYEEEERQRGNFPDRFSGHQFPNYSSELNVNALLLGDSALYLCASSAGLAGGYEQYFGPGTRLTVT.

The CDR3 reads CASSQGVIGNTIYF. The CDR3 DNA sequence: TGCGCCAGCAGCCAGGGCGTCATTGGAAACACCATATATTTT. The genes are TRBV5-1 and TRBJ1-3; TRBD1 might be the D (5 bases). V was pared by 4 bases and J by 3 bases, with 11 bases between. Germline V gene sequence: CDR1 SGHRS, CDR2 YFSETQ. The CDR3 totals 14 residues.

Here the CDR3 reads CASSQPIQGPRSGANVLTF. CDR3 nucleotides: TGCGCCAGCAGCCAGCCAATCCAGGGGCCCCGCTCTGGGGCCAACGTCCTGACTTTC. V and J are TRBV4-1 and TRBJ2-6; possible D gene TRBD1, 6 bases. Germline V gives CDR1 MGHRA, CDR2 YSYEKL. The germline V and J ends were trimmed by 3 bases and 0 bases, with 18 bases remaining between them. This CDR3 has 19 residues.

The J gene is TRBJ2-1, the V gene TRBV27; TRBD1 matches at 12 bases. Germline assignment: CDR1 MNHEY and CDR2 SMNVEV (reference sequence). The CDR3 is made up of 16 amino acids. V lost 3 bases and J lost 13; bases outside the gene matches: 13. The CDR3 region is CASSFEGTGGFRDQFF. The CDR3 nucleotides are TGTGCCAGCAGTTTTGAAGGGACAGGGGGCTTCCGGGACCAGTTCTTC.

The chain's CDR3 is CAWSRRQDTEAFF. In nucleotides, the CDR3 is TGTGCCTGGAGTAGGCGACAGGACACTGAAGCTTTCTTT. The V and J genes are TRBV30 and TRBJ1-1; a weak D match, TRBD1 (6 bases). CDR1 is GTSNPN, CDR2 SVGIG, per germline (reference sequence). This CDR3 has 13 amino acids. Trimming shortened V by 2 bases and J by 3 bases, and 10 bases separated the two germline ends.

The V and J genes are TRBV10-3 and TRBJ2-3; 10 bases are shared with TRBD2. Trimming cost V 10 bases and J 1 base; bases outside gene matches: 14. The CDR3 covers 17 residues. CDR1 and CDR2 (germline): ENHRY, SYGVKD. In DNA, the CDR3 is TGTGCCACAAACGATCTAGCGGGAGTGGGGGGCACAGATACGCAGTATTTT. Its translation is CATNDLAGVGGTDTQYF.

A word on this clone: Other DNA sequences of this sample code for an identical CDR3. This chain uses TRBV5-1 with TRBJ1-1, with D perhaps TRBD1 (6 bases). CDR1 and CDR2 from the germline V gene are SGHRS and YFSETQ. The CDR3 sequence is 13 residues long. The V and J ends lost 2 bases and 4 bases respectively, with 9 bases between them. The CDR3 protein is CASSLTGSTEAFF. CDR3 DNA sequence: TGCGCCAGCAGCTTAACAGGGTCCACTGAAGCTTTCTTT.

This chain links TRBV5-4 with TRBJ2-7; D uncertain. Germline assignment: CDR1 SGHNT and CDR2 YYREEE (reference sequence). The CDR3 is 11 amino acids. The V end was cut by 5 bases, the J end by 0 bases, with 3 bases between. CDR3 sequence: CASSNSYEQYF. CDR3 nucleotides: TGTGCCAGCAGTAACTCCTACGAGCAGTACTTC.

This clone was counted only a few times. This sequence joins TRBV7-9 and TRBJ1-2; TRBD1 is a possible D gene (6 bases). Germline V gene sequence: CDR1 SEHNR, CDR2 FQNEAQ (reference sequence). The CDR3 extends over 12 amino acids. Deletions cut 8 bases from V and 3 bases from J, with 10 bases between. CDR3 residues: CASGKGDYGYTF. CDR3 DNA: TGTGCCAGCGGCAAGGGGGACTATGGCTACACCTTC.

The chain couples TRBV5-4 to TRBJ2-5; no clear D. CDR3 length equals 15 residues. Trimming cost V 2 bases and J 0 bases, with 11 bases left between them. Germline CDR1 SGHNT, CDR2 YYREEE (reference sequence). DNA of the CDR3: TGTGCCAGCAGCTTTGATGGTCTAGACCAAGAGACCCAGTACTTC. This translates into CASSFDGLDQETQYF.

This clone occurred a few times. This chain connects TRBV5-6 to TRBJ2-7; TRBD2 matches 13 bases. CDR3 length: 14 residues. CDR1 SGHDT and CDR2 YYEEEE come from the germline V gene. With V trimmed by 5 bases and J by 4 bases, 3 bases remained unmatched. CDR3 DNA sequence: TGTGCCAGCAGTGGACTAGCGGGAGTATACGAGCAGTACTTC. Protein sequence: CASSGLAGVYEQYF.

The chain recombines TRBV5-1 with TRBJ1-1; 8 nucleotides line up with TRBD1. The V gene's germline CDR1 is SGHRS and CDR2 YFSETQ. Trimming at V came to 5 bases and at J to 1 base, leaving 4 bases not matched to a gene. CDR3 length: 14 amino acids. CDR3 region: CASRATGENTEAFF. The DNA of the CDR3 is TGCGCCAGCAGAGCGACAGGGGAGAACACTGAAGCTTTCTTT.

The V and J genes are TRBV5-1 and TRBJ2-3; possibly TRBD2 for D (6 bases). In germline, CDR1 is SGHRS, CDR2 YFSETQ. Trimming removed 5 bases at V and 3 bases at J, with 16 bases between. The CDR3 is 15 amino acids. The CDR3 spells CASSLGGVWTDTQYF. CDR3 coding DNA: TGCGCCAGCAGTCTGGGCGGGGTGTGGACAGATACGCAGTATTTT. Filled out from reference TRBV5-1 and TRBJ2-3, the complete variable domain reads KAGVTQTPRYLIKTRGQQVTLSCSPISGHRSVSWYQQTPGQGLQFLFEYFSETQRNKGNFPGRFSGRQFSNSRSEMNVSTLELGDSALYLCASSLGGVWTDTQYFGPGTRLTVL.